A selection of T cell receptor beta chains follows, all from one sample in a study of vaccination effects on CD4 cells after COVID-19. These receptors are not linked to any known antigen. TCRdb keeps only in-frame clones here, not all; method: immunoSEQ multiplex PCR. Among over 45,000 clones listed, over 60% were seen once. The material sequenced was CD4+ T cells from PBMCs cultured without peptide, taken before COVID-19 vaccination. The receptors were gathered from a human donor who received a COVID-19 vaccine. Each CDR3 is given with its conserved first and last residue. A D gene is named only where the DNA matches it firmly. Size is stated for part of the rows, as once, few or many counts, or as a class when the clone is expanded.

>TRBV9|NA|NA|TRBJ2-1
TGTGCCAGCAGCCCTGGATTGGGGGCGGACAATGAGCAGTTCTTC
CASSPGLGADNEQFF
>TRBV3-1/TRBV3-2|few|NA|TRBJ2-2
TGTGCCAGCAGCCAAGTTGACAGGACGAACACCGGGGAGCTGTTTTTT
CASSQVDRTNTGELFF
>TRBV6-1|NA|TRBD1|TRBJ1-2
TGTGCCAGCAGTGAATCCGCGGGACAGGGGCTGTACTATGGCTACACCTTC
CASSESAGQGLYYGYTF
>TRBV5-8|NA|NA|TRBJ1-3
TGTGCCAGCAGCTTGAGGGGGGGCTCTGGAAACACCATATATTTT
CASSLRGGSGNTIYF
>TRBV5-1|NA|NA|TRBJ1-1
TGCGCCAGCAGCTTGGTTGGACTTTCCACTGAAGCTTTCTTT
CASSLVGLSTEAFF
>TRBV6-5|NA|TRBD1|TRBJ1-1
TGTGCCAGCAGTCCGAGGGACAGGACCCCCTCAGAAGCTTTCTTT
CASSPRDRTPSEAFF
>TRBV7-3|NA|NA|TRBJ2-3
TGTGCCAGCAGTCCCCTGGATCGCGCTAGAGATACGCAGTATTTT
CASSPLDRARDTQYF
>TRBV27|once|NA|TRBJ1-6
TGTGCCAGCAGCCCGGGGCCCTATAATTCACCCCTCCACTTT
CASSPGPYNSPLHF
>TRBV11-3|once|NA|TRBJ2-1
TGTGCCAGCAGCCCGGGTCCGCCGGGGAATGAGCAGTTCTTC
CASSPGPPGNEQFF
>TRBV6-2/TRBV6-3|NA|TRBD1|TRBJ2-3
TGTGCCAGCAGTTACGGGTACAGGGGGAAGACAGATACGCAGTATTTT
CASSYGYRGKTDTQYF
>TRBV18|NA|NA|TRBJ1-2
TGTGCCAGCTCACCACCACGGACAGCAAACTATGGCTACACCTTC
CASSPPRTANYGYTF
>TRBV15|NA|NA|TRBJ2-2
TGTGCCACCAAACGGGGCGAGAACACCGGGGAGCTGTTTTTT
CATKRGENTGELFF
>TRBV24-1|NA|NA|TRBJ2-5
TGTGCCACCAGTGACGGATTAGGGGCCGCGCAGACCCAGTACTTC
CATSDGLGAAQTQYF
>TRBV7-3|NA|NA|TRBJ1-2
TGTGCCAGCAGCTTACAGGGGTTTGAGGGCTACACCTTC
CASSLQGFEGYTF
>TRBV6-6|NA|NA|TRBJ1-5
TGTGCCAGCAGTTACTCAGAAAGGGTTGGACAGCCCCAGCATTTT
CASSYSERVGQPQHF
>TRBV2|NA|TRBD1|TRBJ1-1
TGTGCCAGCACCGCCCTACAGGGGGCGCCGATCACTGAAGCTTTCTTT
CASTALQGAPITEAFF
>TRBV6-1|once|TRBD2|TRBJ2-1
TGTGCCAGCAGTGAGGTAGCGGGGTACAATGAGCAGTTCTTC
CASSEVAGYNEQFF
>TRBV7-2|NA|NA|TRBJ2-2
TGTGCCAGCAGCCTAGACAGAAACACCGGGGAGCTGTTTTTT
CASSLDRNTGELFF
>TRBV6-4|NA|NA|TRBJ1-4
TGTGCCAGCAGTGACTCGAAGGGGATAACTAATGAAAAACTGTTTTTT
CASSDSKGITNEKLFF
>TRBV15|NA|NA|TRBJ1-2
TGTGCCACCAGCAGAGATCTGGGGAACCGTTATGGCTACACCTTC
CATSRDLGNRYGYTF
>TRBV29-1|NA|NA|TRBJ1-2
TGCAGCGTTGCATCAGGGTCGTCCGCCTATGGCTACACCTTC
CSVASGSSAYGYTF
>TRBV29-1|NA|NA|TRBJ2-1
TGCAGCGTTGAAGGCTACAATGAGCAGTTCTTC
CSVEGYNEQFF
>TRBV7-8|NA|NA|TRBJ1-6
TGTGCCAGCAGCTCGTCGGGAGGGGGGAATTCACCCCTCCACTTT
CASSSSGGGNSPLHF
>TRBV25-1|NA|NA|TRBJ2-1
TGTGCCAGCAGTAGAACCGGTCTAGGCAATGAGCAGTTCTTC
CASSRTGLGNEQFF
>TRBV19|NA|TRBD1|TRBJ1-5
TGTGCCAGTAGGGCCGGACAGGCGGGGAATCAGCCCCAGCATTTT
CASRAGQAGNQPQHF